The sequence of this TCR beta chain was determined in a study of T cell responses to AZD1222 COVID-19 vaccine. Overall study: Researchers grouped second doses given at about 4 or about 12 weeks into one pool.

The CDR3 runs to 14 residues. Germline-derived CDR1 and CDR2 are MGHDK and SYGVNS. The V and J ends lost 3 bases and 3 bases respectively, with 12 bases between them. This clone has only a few counts. What it binds is not known. Profiled with immunoSEQ multiplex PCR; TCRdb holds only in-frame clones, not every one. The sample lists about 49,000 clones, about 80% occurring once. General observations from the study: Reportedly, close to half of spike-specific TCRs are directed against unmutated variant regions. Spike-specific TCR breadth and depth both grew after two AZD1222 doses.

The clonotype originates from an adult in good health. The sequencing used peripheral blood, collected on day 0 of AZD1222 vaccination. V usage is TRBV25-1 and J usage is TRBJ2-7; perhaps TRBD1 as D (5 bases). The CDR3 DNA reads as TGTGCCAGCAGTGAGGGATCAGGGTTCTACGAGCAGTACTTC. Residues: CASSEGSGFYEQYF.